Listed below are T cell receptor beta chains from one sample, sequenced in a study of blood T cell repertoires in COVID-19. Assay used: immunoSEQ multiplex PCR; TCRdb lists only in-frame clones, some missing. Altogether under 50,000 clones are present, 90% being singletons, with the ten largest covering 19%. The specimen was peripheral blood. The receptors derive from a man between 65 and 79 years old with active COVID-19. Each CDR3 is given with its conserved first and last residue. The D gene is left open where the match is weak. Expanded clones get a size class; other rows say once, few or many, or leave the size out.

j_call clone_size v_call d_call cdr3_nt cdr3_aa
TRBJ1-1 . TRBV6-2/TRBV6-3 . TGTGCCAGCAGTTACTTCCAGATGAACACTGAAGCTTTCTTT CASSYFQMNTEAFF
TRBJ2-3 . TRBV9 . TGTGCCAGCAGCGTAGGAGCTAGCACAGATACGCAGTATTTT CASSVGASTDTQYF
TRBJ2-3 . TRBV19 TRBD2 TGTGCCAGTAGTCCGACTAGCGAGGGCACAGATACGCAGTATTTT CASSPTSEGTDTQYF
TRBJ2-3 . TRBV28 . TGTGCCAGCAGTCACCCGACGGGACTTAACACAGATACGCAGTATTTT CASSHPTGLNTDTQYF
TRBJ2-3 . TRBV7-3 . TGTGCCAGCAGCTCAACCCCAACAGATACGCAGTATTTT CASSSTPTDTQYF
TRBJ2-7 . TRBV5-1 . TGCGCCAGCAGCTTGGGCGCGGGAAGATACGAGCAGTACTTC CASSLGAGRYEQYF
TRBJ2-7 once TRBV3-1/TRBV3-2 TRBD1 TGTGCCAGCAGCCTAGTCAGGGGGCGGACCTACGAGCAGTACTTC CASSLVRGRTYEQYF
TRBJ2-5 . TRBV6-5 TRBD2 TGTGCCAGCAGTTACGGGACTAGCGGGAGGTTGAAGACCCAGTACTTC CASSYGTSGRLKTQYF
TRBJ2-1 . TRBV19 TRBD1 TGTGCCAGTAGTAGGGACAGGGGGGCCTACAATGAGCAGTTCTTC CASSRDRGAYNEQFF
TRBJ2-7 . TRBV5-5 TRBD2 TGTGCCAGCAGCTTGGCGGGAGGGCCTTACGAGCAGTACTTC CASSLAGGPYEQYF
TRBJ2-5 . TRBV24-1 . TGTGCCACCAGTGATTGGGGCCGACTAGGATGGGAGACCCAGTACTTC CATSDWGRLGWETQYF
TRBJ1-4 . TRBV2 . TGTGCCAGCAGTGAGGGAAGGGGTAATGAAAAACTGTTTTTT CASSEGRGNEKLFF
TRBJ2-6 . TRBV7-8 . TGTGCCAGCAGCTTAGTCTACAGACTATCTGGGGCCAACGTCCTGACTTTC CASSLVYRLSGANVLTF
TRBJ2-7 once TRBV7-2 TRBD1 TGTGCCAGCAGCTTAGGGACAGGGGCCATCTACGAGCAGTACTTC CASSLGTGAIYEQYF
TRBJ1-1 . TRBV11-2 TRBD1 TGTGCCAGCAGCGACTCCGGGACAGGGGCCACTGAAGCTTTCTTT CASSDSGTGATEAFF
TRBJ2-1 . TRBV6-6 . TGTGCCAGCAGTACGAACGGCAATGAGCAGTTCTTC CASSTNGNEQFF
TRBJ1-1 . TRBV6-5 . TGTGCCAGCAGTTTGACACTGAACACTGAAGCTTTCTTT CASSLTLNTEAFF
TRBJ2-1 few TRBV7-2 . TGTGCCAGCAGCCCTCAATCGGACTCCTGGAGCTCCTACAATGAGCAGTTCTTC CASSPQSDSWSSYNEQFF
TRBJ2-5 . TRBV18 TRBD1 TGTGCCAGCTCGCTAGGACAGGGCGTTCAAGAGACCCAGTACTTC CASSLGQGVQETQYF
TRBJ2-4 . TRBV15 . TGTGCCACCAGCCGGGTCGGGGCGGGATCTCAAAACATTCAGTACTTC CATSRVGAGSQNIQYF
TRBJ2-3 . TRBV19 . TGTGCCAGTAGTTCGATGGGGGCTAGGGGCACAGATACGCAGTATTTT CASSSMGARGTDTQYF
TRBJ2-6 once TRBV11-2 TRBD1 TGTGCCAGCAGCTTAGTCCGAGGCAGGGGGCGCTCTGGGGCCAACGTCCTGACTTTC CASSLVRGRGRSGANVLTF
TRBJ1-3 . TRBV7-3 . TGTGCCAGCAGCTTAAATCCAGGGAGGGACACCATATATTTT CASSLNPGRDTIYF
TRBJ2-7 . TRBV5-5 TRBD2 TGTGCCAGCAGCTTCCGACTAGCGCCCTACGAGCAGTACTTC CASSFRLAPYEQYF
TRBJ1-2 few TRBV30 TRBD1 TGTGCCTGGACAACAGGGGGCGCTTCTAGGGGTCCCCGGGGGCGGCTGTATGGCTACACCTTC CAWTTGGASRGPRGRLYGYTF
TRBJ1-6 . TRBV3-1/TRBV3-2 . TGTGCCAGCAGCCCCCCACAGGGATCACCCCTCCACTTT CASSPPQGSPLHF
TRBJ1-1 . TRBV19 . TGTGCCAGTAGTCCAGCGCGGGGGAGAGCTTTCTTT CASSPARGRAFF
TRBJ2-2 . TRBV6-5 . TGTGCCAGCAGCTCGACAGTTCACGGGGAGCTGTTTTTT CASSSTVHGELFF
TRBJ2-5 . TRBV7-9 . TGTGCCAGCAGCTTAGAAACTTTGGTGGAGACCCAGTACTTC CASSLETLVETQYF
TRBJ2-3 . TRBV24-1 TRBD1 TGTGCCACCAAGGGGGCGCTGGGCACAGATACGCAGTATTTT CATKGALGTDTQYF
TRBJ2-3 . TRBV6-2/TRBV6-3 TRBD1 TGTGCCAGCAGCCCCCAGGGGGCGGGAGATACGCAGTATTTT CASSPQGAGDTQYF
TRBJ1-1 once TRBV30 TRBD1 TGTGCCTGGAGGGCACCGGACAGGGAGACTGAAGCTTTCTTT CAWRAPDRETEAFF
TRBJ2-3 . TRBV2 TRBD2 TGTGCCAGCAGTGAACAGGGTAGCGGGGTCACAGATACGCAGTATTTT CASSEQGSGVTDTQYF
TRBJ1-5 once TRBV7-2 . TGTGCCAGCAGCTCTGGGCGAATGCTAAATCAGCCCCAGCATTTT CASSSGRMLNQPQHF
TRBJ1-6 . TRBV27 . TGTGCCAGCAGTCCGAACCATAACAGGAATTCACCCCTCCACTTT CASSPNHNRNSPLHF
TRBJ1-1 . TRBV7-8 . TGTGCCAGCAGCTTCGACGGGGGGACGACGGCTTTCTTT CASSFDGGTTAFF